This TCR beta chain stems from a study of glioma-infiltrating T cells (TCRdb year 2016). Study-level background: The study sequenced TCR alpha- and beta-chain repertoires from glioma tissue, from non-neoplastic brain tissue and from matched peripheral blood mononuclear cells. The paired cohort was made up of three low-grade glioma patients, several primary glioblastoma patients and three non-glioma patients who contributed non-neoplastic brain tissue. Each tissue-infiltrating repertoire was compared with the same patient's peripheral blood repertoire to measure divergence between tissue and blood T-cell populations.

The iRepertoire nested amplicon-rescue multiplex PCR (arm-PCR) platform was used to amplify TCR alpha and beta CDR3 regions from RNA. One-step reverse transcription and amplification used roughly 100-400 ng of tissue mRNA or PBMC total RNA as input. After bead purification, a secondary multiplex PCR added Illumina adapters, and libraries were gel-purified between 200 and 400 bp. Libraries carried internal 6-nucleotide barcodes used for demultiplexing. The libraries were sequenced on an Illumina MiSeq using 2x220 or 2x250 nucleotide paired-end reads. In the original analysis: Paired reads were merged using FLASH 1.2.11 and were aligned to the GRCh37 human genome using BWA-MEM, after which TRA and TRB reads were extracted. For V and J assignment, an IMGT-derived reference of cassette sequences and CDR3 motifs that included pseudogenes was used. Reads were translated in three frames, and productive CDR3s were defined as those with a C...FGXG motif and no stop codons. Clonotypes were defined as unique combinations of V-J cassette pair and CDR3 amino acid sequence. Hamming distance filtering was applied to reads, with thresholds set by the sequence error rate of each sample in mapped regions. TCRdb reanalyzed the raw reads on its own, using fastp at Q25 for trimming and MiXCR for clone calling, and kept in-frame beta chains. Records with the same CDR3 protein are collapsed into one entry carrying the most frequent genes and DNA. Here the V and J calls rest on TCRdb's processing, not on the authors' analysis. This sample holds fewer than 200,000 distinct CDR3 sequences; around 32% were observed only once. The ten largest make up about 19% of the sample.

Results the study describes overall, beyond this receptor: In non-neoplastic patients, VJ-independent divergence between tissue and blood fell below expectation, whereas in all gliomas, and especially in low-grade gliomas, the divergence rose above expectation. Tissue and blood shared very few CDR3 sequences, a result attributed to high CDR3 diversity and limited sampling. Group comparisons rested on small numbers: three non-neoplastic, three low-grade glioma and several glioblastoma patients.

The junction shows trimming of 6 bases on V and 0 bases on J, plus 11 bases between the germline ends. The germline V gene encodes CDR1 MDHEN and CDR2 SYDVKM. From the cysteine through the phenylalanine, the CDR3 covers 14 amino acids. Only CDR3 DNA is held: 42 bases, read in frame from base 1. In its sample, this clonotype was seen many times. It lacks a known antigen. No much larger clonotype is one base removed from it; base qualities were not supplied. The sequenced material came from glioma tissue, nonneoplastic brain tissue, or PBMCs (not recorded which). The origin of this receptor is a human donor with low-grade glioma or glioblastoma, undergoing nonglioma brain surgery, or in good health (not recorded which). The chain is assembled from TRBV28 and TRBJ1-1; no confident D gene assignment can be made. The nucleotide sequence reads TGTGCCAGCAGCTACGAGCCAATGAACACTGAAGCTTTCTTT. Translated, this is CASSYEPMNTEAFF.